This TCR beta chain was identified in a study of cytomegalovirus exposure and HLA in healthy donors. The V and J ends lost 8 bases and 1 base respectively, with 14 bases between them. The germline V gene has CDR1 GTSNPN and CDR2 SVGIG (reference sequence). The CDR3 has 13 residues. PCR used 60 Vbeta primers and 13 Jbeta primers. Clones were sequenced by immunoSEQ multiplex PCR, and TCRdb holds only the in-frame ones, with some missing. The table records 210,000 or so clones, roughly 91% of them present only once. The chain employs TRBV30 and TRBJ1-1, with D tentatively TRBD1 (6 bases). The source is a woman aged 18-29 years in good health and CMV-seronegative. Sample: PBMCs. This chain's CDR3 is CALQGIGNTEAFF. CDR3 coding DNA: TGTGCCCTACAGGGAATCGGGAACACTGAAGCTTTCTTT.